Below, one T cell receptor (beta chain) is given with its context. The entry originates in a study of blood T cell repertoires in COVID-19. Turning to the study itself: Sites across the United States, Italy and Spain contributed samples from acute and convalescent COVID-19. PBMCs, B-cell-depleted T cells, or T cells were the source of the cDNA or gDNA that made up the material.

Authors' processing steps: It was from reference gene primer amplification that nucleated cell counts were estimated. Data came from immunoSEQ multiplex PCR; TCRdb stores just in-frame clones and leaves some out. From that table come the V and J calls and clone size; the DNA was used to work out D and trimming. The sample yields 100,000 to 150,000 clones, 65% to 80% seen once. Material: peripheral blood. This sequence was found in a human donor with acute or convalescent COVID-19. The donor label of this sample is uncertain.

As DNA, the CDR3 is TGTGCCACCAGCAGATGGGGAGGAGGGGGCTCAAGCACTGAAGCTTTCTTT. It translates to CATSRWGGGGSSTEAFF. The chain recombines TRBV15 with TRBJ1-1, with TRBD1 matching 7 bases. This CDR3 comprises 17 residues. Germline CDR1 and CDR2: LNHNV and YYDKDF (reference sequence). V lost 2 bases to trimming and J lost 4 bases; unmatched junction nucleotides: 13.